These T cell receptor beta chains were read from a single sample in a study of early T cells in non-severe SARS-CoV-2 infection. TCRdb reanalysed the 5' RACE reads using MiXCR and keeps one entry per CDR3 protein. Among about 22,000 distinct CDR3 sequences listed, less than 5.5% were seen once. Material for sequencing was whole blood. These receptor sequences come from an adult who was a healthcare worker with PCR-confirmed SARS-CoV-2 infection or an uninfected control (not recorded which). Both conserved end residues are part of each CDR3. Fields, in order: J gene, clone size, V gene, D gene, CDR3 protein, CDR3 DNA. D genes are given only for firm matches. Size tells how often a clone was seen (once, few, many) or the class of an expanded clone, and some rows leave it out.

j_call: TRBJ1-1; clone_size: few; v_call: TRBV18; d_call: TRBD1; cdr3_aa: CASSPTGGFEAFF; cdr3_nt: TGTGCCAGCTCACCCACAGGGGGATTTGAAGCTTTCTTT
j_call: TRBJ2-3; clone_size: many; v_call: TRBV28; d_call: TRBD2; cdr3_aa: CASRSGGGRADTQYF; cdr3_nt: TGTGCCAGCAGAAGCGGGGGAGGCCGGGCAGATACGCAGTATTTT
j_call: TRBJ1-4; clone_size: many; v_call: TRBV4-1; d_call: .; cdr3_aa: CASSQDTGRGEKLFF; cdr3_nt: TGCGCCAGCAGCCAAGATACGGGCCGGGGTGAAAAACTGTTTTTT
j_call: TRBJ2-1; clone_size: many; v_call: TRBV14; d_call: .; cdr3_aa: CASSQEGAWNSYNEQFF; cdr3_nt: TGTGCCAGCAGCCAAGAAGGAGCCTGGAACTCCTACAATGAGCAGTTCTTC
j_call: TRBJ2-3; clone_size: many; v_call: TRBV5-6; d_call: .; cdr3_aa: CASSLSGEAQYF; cdr3_nt: TGTGCCAGCAGCTTGTCGGGGGAGGCGCAGTATTTT
j_call: TRBJ1-5; clone_size: many; v_call: TRBV6-1; d_call: .; cdr3_aa: CASSAPGAGNQPQHF; cdr3_nt: TGTGCCAGCAGTGCCCCGGGAGCGGGCAATCAGCCCCAGCATTTT
j_call: TRBJ1-6; clone_size: many; v_call: TRBV27; d_call: .; cdr3_aa: CASSSTVATPLHF; cdr3_nt: TGTGCCAGCAGTTCGACAGTCGCGACGCCCCTCCACTTT
j_call: TRBJ1-5; clone_size: many; v_call: TRBV5-1; d_call: .; cdr3_aa: CASRETGDSNQPQHF; cdr3_nt: TGCGCCAGCAGAGAAACAGGTGATAGCAATCAGCCCCAGCATTTT
j_call: TRBJ2-3; clone_size: many; v_call: TRBV7-2; d_call: .; cdr3_aa: CASSLSDWSTPTDTQYF; cdr3_nt: TGTGCCAGCAGCTTAAGCGATTGGTCAACACCCACAGATACGCAGTATTTT
j_call: TRBJ2-3; clone_size: few; v_call: TRBV7-8; d_call: .; cdr3_aa: CASSPIEATDTQYF; cdr3_nt: TGTGCCAGCAGCCCTATAGAGGCCACAGATACGCAGTATTTT
j_call: TRBJ1-2; clone_size: medium-sized; v_call: TRBV7-9; d_call: TRBD1; cdr3_aa: CASSSITGANYGYTF; cdr3_nt: TGTGCCAGCAGCTCCATTACAGGGGCGAACTATGGCTACACCTTC
j_call: TRBJ1-2; clone_size: many; v_call: TRBV6-6; d_call: TRBD1; cdr3_aa: CASTPKDRGGGNYGYTF; cdr3_nt: TGTGCCAGCACCCCGAAGGACAGGGGAGGGGGGAACTATGGCTACACCTTC
j_call: TRBJ1-5; clone_size: medium-sized; v_call: TRBV20-1; d_call: .; cdr3_aa: CSARDAGVPNQPQHF; cdr3_nt: TGCAGTGCTAGAGATGCCGGGGTCCCCAATCAGCCCCAGCATTTT
j_call: TRBJ2-5; clone_size: many; v_call: TRBV6-4; d_call: .; cdr3_aa: CASSGAAGQETQYF; cdr3_nt: TGTGCCAGCAGTGGTGCGGCGGGGCAAGAGACCCAGTACTTC
j_call: TRBJ2-1; clone_size: many; v_call: TRBV7-2; d_call: .; cdr3_aa: CASSPRTRDSEFF; cdr3_nt: TGTGCCAGCAGCCCCAGAACCCGGGATTCTGAGTTCTTC
j_call: TRBJ1-5; clone_size: many; v_call: TRBV28; d_call: .; cdr3_aa: CASSPQGGIGQPQHF; cdr3_nt: TGTGCCAGCAGTCCGCAGGGTGGTATAGGTCAGCCCCAGCATTTT
j_call: TRBJ2-5; clone_size: .; v_call: TRBV20-1; d_call: .; cdr3_aa: CSARERERTWYETQYF; cdr3_nt: TGCAGTGCTAGAGAGAGAGAGAGGACATGGTATGAGACCCAGTACTTC
j_call: TRBJ2-2; clone_size: few; v_call: TRBV6-6; d_call: TRBD1; cdr3_aa: CASSSGQGATGELFF; cdr3_nt: TGTGCCAGCAGTTCTGGACAGGGGGCCACCGGGGAGCTGTTTTTT
j_call: TRBJ2-1; clone_size: many; v_call: TRBV28; d_call: TRBD1; cdr3_aa: CASSLSLGTGGNYNEQFF; cdr3_nt: TGTGCCAGCAGTTTATCTCTCGGGACAGGGGGTAATTACAATGAGCAGTTCTTC
j_call: TRBJ2-1; clone_size: .; v_call: TRBV11-2; d_call: .; cdr3_aa: CASTSANNEQFF; cdr3_nt: TGTGCCAGCACTTCCGCGAACAATGAGCAGTTCTTC
j_call: TRBJ2-3; clone_size: few; v_call: TRBV28; d_call: TRBD2; cdr3_aa: CASNLSSGGPDTQYF; cdr3_nt: TGTGCCAGCAATCTTTCTAGCGGGGGCCCAGATACGCAGTATTTT